One sample yielded the 8 T cell receptor beta chains listed below, sequenced in a study of blood T cell repertoires in COVID-19. Produced via immunoSEQ multiplex PCR; TCRdb's table is partial and in-frame only. The sample includes more than 20,000 clones, about four fifths of them seen just once. Input material: peripheral blood. Source of these receptors: a man older than 75 with active or convalescent COVID-19.

V usage is TRBV6-1 and J usage is TRBJ1-1; unclear D gene. The CDR3 runs to 13 residues. The V and J ends lost 2 bases and 0 bases respectively, with 4 bases between them. Germline V lookup: CDR1 MNHNS, CDR2 SASEGT. The CDR3 nucleotides are TGTGCCAGCAGTGAAAACATGAACACTGAAGCTTTCTTT. This gives the protein CASSENMNTEAFF.

The rearrangement links TRBV14 to TRBJ1-2, with a weak D call TRBD1 (5 bases). The CDR3 length is 12 residues. V lost 0 bases and J lost 8, with 7 bases in between. Looked up from germline, CDR1 is SGHDN and CDR2 is FVKESK. In DNA form, the CDR3 reads TGTGCCAGCAGCCAAGACAGGGCCGGCTACACCTTC. Translating gives CASSQDRAGYTF.

This rearrangement joins TRBV5-1 to TRBJ1-1; D is possibly TRBD1 (5 bases). This CDR3 is built from 13 residues. Germline CDR1 SGHRS, CDR2 YFSETQ. Trimming cost V 1 base and J 11 bases, with 15 bases left between them. CDR3 nucleotides: TGCGCCAGCAGCTTGTCCGGTGGCAGGGATGCTTTCTTT. Translating gives CASSLSGGRDAFF.

V is TRBV2 and J is TRBJ2-3; D ambiguous. The CDR3 spans 14 residues. The germline V gene has CDR1 SNHLY and CDR2 FYNNEI. The germline V and J ends were trimmed by 7 bases and 2 bases, with 13 bases remaining between them. The CDR3 nucleotides are TGTGCCAGCAAAAAAAGAGGAATCACAGATACGCAGTATTTT. Its protein is CASKKRGITDTQYF.

V gene TRBV7-9 combines with J gene TRBJ1-2; 8 nucleotides line up with TRBD1. Trimming at V came to 5 bases and at J to 6 bases, leaving 8 bases not matched to a gene. There are 14 residues in the CDR3. CDR1 SEHNR and CDR2 FQNEAQ come from the germline V gene (reference sequence). The CDR3 spells CASSIDRGRDGYTF. The CDR3 DNA follows: TGTGCCAGCAGCATCGACAGGGGAAGAGATGGCTACACCTTC.

This chain joins TRBV12-5 and TRBJ1-2, with D perhaps TRBD1 (6 bases). The CDR3 covers 13 residues. The V end lost 5 bases, the J end lost 4 bases, and 11 bases lay between the germline ends. Looked up from germline, CDR1 is LGHNT and CDR2 is FRNRAP. This chain's CDR3 is CASGIRGFYGYTF. CDR3 in DNA: TGTGCTAGTGGTATCAGGGGCTTCTATGGCTACACCTTC.

The chain uses TRBV7-8 and TRBJ2-1; maybe TRBD1 (6 bases). The CDR3 contains 16 residues. V dropped 4 bases and J dropped 2 bases, with 15 bases sitting between them. The germline V gene encodes CDR1 SGHVS and CDR2 FQNEAQ. The CDR3: CASSYRRTEAYNEQFF. The CDR3 bases are TGTGCCAGCAGCTACCGTCGGACAGAAGCCTACAATGAGCAGTTCTTC. The whole variable domain, filled in from reference TRBV7-8 and TRBJ2-1, reads GAGVSQSPRYKVAKRGQDVALRCDPISGHVSLFWYQQALGQGPEFLTYFQNEAQLDKSGLPSDRFFAERPEGSVSTLKIQRTQQEDSAVYLCASSYRRTEAYNEQFFGPGTRLTVL.

The chain has TRBV12-3 or TRBV12-4 and TRBJ1-1, with TRBD1 matching 7 bases. The CDR3 has 13 amino acids. V shed 3 bases, J shed 5 bases, and the junction held 3 bases outside the gene matches. The CDR3 loop reads CASSLARGTEAFF. DNA of the CDR3: TGTGCCAGCAGTTTGGCCAGGGGGACTGAAGCTTTCTTT.